This TCR beta chain is from a study of response to subunit inactivated influenza vaccine. In TCRdb, the RT-PCR reads were re-called with MiXCR into one record per CDR3 protein. Counted here are about 170,000 distinct CDR3 sequences, approximately 12% occurring once; the ten biggest clones make up approximately 30%. This CDR3 is built from 17 residues. Trimming cost V 5 bases and J 4 bases, with 20 bases left between them. Germline V lookup: CDR1 SEHNR, CDR2 FQNEAQ (reference sequence). The sample also formed part of further work on T cells expressing NK-cell markers. As that study records: Beta-chain TCR cDNA was generated via 5'RACE template switching with UMIs. Whether expanded NKG2C+ T cell clones were HCMV specific stayed uncertain.

This TCR was sampled from a man aged 50 to 59 who received an inactivated influenza vaccine. The chain combines TRBV7-9 with TRBJ2-2; maybe TRBD1 (5 bases). The sequencing used CD8+ T cells sorted from PBMCs, collected about 11 days after vaccination. Here the CDR3 reads CASSPGHLGLSTGELFF. CDR3 DNA sequence: TGTGCCAGCAGCCCAGGACACTTGGGATTGAGCACCGGGGAGCTGTTTTTT.